The 32 T cell receptor beta chains below all came from one sample that was sequenced in a study of glioma-infiltrating T cells after dendritic cell vaccination. Libraries were prepared by immunoSEQ multiplex PCR; TCRdb keeps only in-frame clonotypes and omits some of them. The sample has around 78,000 clones; 80% to 90% are singletons. Time point here: after dendritic cell vaccination, including at tumor progression/relapse. The material was blood, obtained after dendritic cell vaccination. The receptors were sampled from a human donor with glioblastoma.

The chain joins TRBV6-4 to TRBJ2-1, with 8 bases lining up with TRBD2. From germline, CDR1 is MRHNA and CDR2 SNTAGT. J was trimmed by 7 bases and V by 4 bases; bases with no gene match: 6. The CDR3 extends over 14 amino acids. CDR3 residues: CASSVSGRINEQFF. CDR3 in DNA: TGTGCCAGCAGTGTGAGCGGGAGAATTAATGAGCAGTTCTTC.

J is TRBJ2-7 and V is TRBV9; no reliable D call. This CDR3 has 15 amino acids. Trimming shortened V by 4 bases and J by 2 bases, and 16 bases separated the two germline ends. Germline V CDR1 and CDR2: SGDLS, YYNGEE. Here the CDR3 reads CASSPSVSGPYEQYF. CDR3 coding DNA: TGTGCCAGCAGCCCGAGTGTGTCAGGCCCCTACGAGCAGTACTTC. Using reference TRBV9 and TRBJ2-7 for the parts outside the CDR3, the full variable domain is DSGVTQTPKHLITATGQRVTLRCSPRSGDLSVYWYQQSLDQGLQFLIQYYNGEERAKGNILERFSAQQFPDLHSELNLSSLELGDSALYFCASSPSVSGPYEQYFGPGTRLTVT.

This clone was recorded only once. The chain recombines TRBV2 with TRBJ2-2; TRBD2 agrees at 8 bases. Germline loops: CDR1 SNHLY, CDR2 FYNNEI. The CDR3 length is 15 residues. With V trimmed by 6 bases and J by 5 bases, 8 bases remained unmatched. The CDR3 DNA reads as TGTGCCAGCAGACCGACTAGCGTAAGGACCGGGGAGCTGTTTTTT. Residues: CASRPTSVRTGELFF. Complete variable domain (other parts from reference TRBV2 and TRBJ2-2): EPEVTQTPSHQVTQMGQEVILRCVPISNHLYFYWYRQILGQKVEFLVSFYNNEISEKSEIFDDQFSVERPDGSNFTLKIRSTKLEDSAMYFCASRPTSVRTGELFFGEGSRLTVL.

The rearrangement uses TRBV7-6 and TRBJ2-7; D might be TRBD1 (6 bases). In germline, CDR1 is SGHVS, CDR2 FNYEAQ. V lost 2 bases to trimming and J lost 5 bases, with 16 bases between them. The CDR3 is 15 residues long. DNA for the CDR3: TGTGCCAGCAGCTTACATGCAGGGGCGGGCAACGAGCAGTACTTC. This gives the protein CASSLHAGAGNEQYF.

The gene calls are TRBV5-1 and TRBJ2-1; 9 positions agree with TRBD2. Germline values: CDR1 SGHRS, CDR2 YFSETQ. Losses at the gene ends were 5 bases for V and 15 bases for J; bases not matched to a gene: 15. This CDR3 has 14 residues. The CDR3 nucleotides read TGCGCCAGCAGTCTGGCCGATGGGGCGGGGGGGCCGTTCTTC. This translates into CASSLADGAGGPFF.

This chain joins TRBV19 and TRBJ2-7; a weak D match, TRBD2 (5 bases). Looked up from germline, CDR1 is LNHDA and CDR2 is SQIVND (reference sequence). V was shortened by 3 bases and J by 3 bases, with 9 bases between the two germline ends. The CDR3 consists of 13 residues. CDR3 sequence reads: CASSILAFYEQYF. CDR3 DNA sequence: TGTGCCAGTAGTATTCTAGCCTTCTACGAGCAGTACTTC.

J is TRBJ1-5 and V is TRBV27, with TRBD1 matching 9 bases. The junction had 5 bases not matched to a gene; V was cut back by 8 bases and J by 3 bases. CDR1 is MNHEY, CDR2 SMNVEV, per germline (reference sequence). The CDR3 is 14 amino acids. CDR3 sequence reads: CASAHRGLNQPQHF. The CDR3 DNA reads TGTGCCAGCGCCCACAGGGGGCTCAATCAGCCCCAGCATTTT.

The rearrangement links TRBV6-4 to TRBJ1-1, with 12 positions matching TRBD1. This CDR3 comprises 17 residues. Trimming at V came to 4 bases and at J to 5 bases, leaving 11 bases not matched to a gene. Germline V gene data show CDR1 as MRHNA and CDR2 as SNTAGT. CDR3 region: CASSGGGQGASWTEAFF. The CDR3 nucleotides read TGTGCCAGCAGTGGAGGGGGACAGGGGGCATCGTGGACTGAAGCTTTCTTT.

The rearrangement uses TRBV6-1 and TRBJ2-5, with 8 bases lining up with TRBD1. V was clipped by 6 bases and J by 5 bases; unmatched bases: 11. Looked up from germline, CDR1 is MNHNS and CDR2 is SASEGT. The CDR3 extends over 15 amino acids. The CDR3 DNA is TGTGCCAGCAGAGGCCTGGACAGGGCGTCCGAGACCCAGTACTTC. Protein: CASRGLDRASETQYF.

The gene calls are TRBV7-3 and TRBJ2-3; 13 bases line up with TRBD2. Germline CDR1 is SGHTA and CDR2 is FQGTGA. The CDR3 runs to 16 residues. V shed 4 bases, J shed 5 bases, and the junction held 6 bases outside the gene matches. CDR3 nucleotide sequence: TGTGCCAGCAGCTCCGGGACTAGCGGGACGGGAGATACGCAGTATTTT. Translating it yields CASSSGTSGTGDTQYF.

The chain uses TRBV10-3 and TRBJ2-2, with D possibly matching TRBD2 (6 bases). The V and J ends lost 2 bases and 4 bases respectively, with 11 bases between them. Per germline, CDR1 ENHRY and CDR2 SYGVKD. This CDR3 has 15 residues. CDR3 coding DNA: TGTGCCATCAGTGAGACAGCCGGGGGCACCGGGGAGCTGTTTTTT. This translates into CAISETAGGTGELFF.

The chain links TRBV11-2 to TRBJ1-2; 8 positions agree with TRBD1. This CDR3 has 14 residues. CDR1 and CDR2 (germline): SGHAT, FQNNGV. V trimming: 4 bases; J trimming: 6 bases; junction bases outside the gene matches: 7. CDR3 sequence (DNA): TGTGCCAGCAGCTCCCCGAGACAGGGGAATGGCTACACCTTC. It translates to CASSSPRQGNGYTF.

The chain uses TRBV5-1 and TRBJ2-3, with D tentatively TRBD2 (5 bases). Looked up from germline, CDR1 is SGHRS and CDR2 is YFSETQ. This CDR3 is built from 16 residues. The germline V and J ends were trimmed by 1 base and 0 bases, with 12 bases remaining between them. The CDR3 here is CASSLSRTASTDTQYF. DNA of the CDR3: TGCGCCAGCAGCTTGTCACGGACTGCTAGCACAGATACGCAGTATTTT.

As DNA, the CDR3 is TGCGCCAGCAGACAGGGGGGCACAGATACGCAGTATTTT. Amino acid sequence: CASRQGGTDTQYF. This chain joins TRBV5-1 and TRBJ2-3, with 8 positions matching TRBD1. This CDR3 has 13 residues. The V and J ends lost 5 bases and 1 base, in that order; junction bases with no gene match: 0. Germline V gene data show CDR1 as SGHRS and CDR2 as YFSETQ.

CDR3 bases: TGTGCCAGCAGCGGGCGGGAGGACTCCTACGAGCAGTACTTC. It encodes CASSGREDSYEQYF. V is TRBV7-8 and J is TRBJ2-5; 8 nucleotides align to TRBD2. The J call may be mistaken, given a closer DNA end match to TRBJ2-7. Germline V lookup: CDR1 SGHVS, CDR2 FQNEAQ. This CDR3 region has 14 residues.

The chain couples TRBV5-1 to TRBJ1-3, with D unclear. The CDR3 sequence is 15 residues long. The germline V and J ends were trimmed by 0 bases and 1 base, with 8 bases remaining between them. Germline lookup yields CDR1 SGHRS and CDR2 YFSETQ. This chain's CDR3 is CASSLAPGSGNTIYF. The CDR3 nucleotides read TGCGCCAGCAGCTTGGCCCCAGGTTCTGGAAACACCATATATTTT. Together with reference TRBV5-1 and TRBJ1-3, the CDR3 gives the full variable domain: KAGVTQTPRYLIKTRGQQVTLSCSPISGHRSVSWYQQTPGQGLQFLFEYFSETQRNKGNFPGRFSGRQFSNSRSEMNVSTLELGDSALYLCASSLAPGSGNTIYFGEGSWLTVV.

The CDR3 nucleotides read TGCGCCAGCAGCCAGGTTAGAGTTGCCGGGGAGCTGTTTTTT. Protein: CASSQVRVAGELFF. The genes are TRBV4-1 and TRBJ2-2, with D uncertain. This CDR3 comprises 14 residues. Germline lookup yields CDR1 MGHRA and CDR2 YSYEKL. V lost 3 bases, J lost 6 bases, and 11 bases lay in between.

The genes are TRBV7-8 and TRBJ1-5; D gene unclear. Germline lookup yields CDR1 SGHVS and CDR2 FQNEAQ. Trimming stripped 6 bases from V and 2 bases from J, with 8 bases between. The CDR3 is made up of 13 amino acids. The CDR3 here is CASRGRGNQPQHF. DNA of the CDR3: TGTGCCAGCAGGGGGAGGGGCAATCAGCCCCAGCATTTT.

The sample holds a few counts of this clone. The genes are TRBV6-1 and TRBJ2-6; D gene unclear. The CDR3 is 13 residues long. With 7 bases removed from V and 0 bases from J, the gap between germline ends came to 4 bases. Germline CDR1 MNHNS, CDR2 SASEGT. The CDR3 DNA reads as TGTGCCAGCATTCTCTCTGGGGCCAACGTCCTGACTTTC. It yields the protein CASILSGANVLTF.

The chain couples TRBV19 to TRBJ1-1; D is ambiguous. CDR1 LNHDA and CDR2 SQIVND come from the germline V gene (reference sequence). CDR3 length: 15 residues. V shed 0 bases and J shed 11 bases, with 19 bases lying between them. The CDR3 DNA reads as TGTGCCAGTAGTATAGATGGCTCAGGTTACCAGTGGGCTTTCTTT. It specifies CASSIDGSGYQWAFF.

J is TRBJ2-2 and V is TRBV5-1, with 14 positions matching TRBD2. V was pared by 3 bases and J by 4 bases, with 8 bases of the junction left unmatched. Germline V gene sequence: CDR1 SGHRS, CDR2 YFSETQ. This CDR3 is built from 18 residues. The CDR3 DNA follows: TGCGCCAGCAGCTCAGGAGGGACTAGCGGGAGTAGCACCGGGGAGCTGTTTTTT. Translating gives CASSSGGTSGSSTGELFF.

V is TRBV6-5 and J is TRBJ2-7, with a weak D call TRBD1 (5 bases). The CDR3 has 14 amino acids. Trimming shortened V by 4 bases and J by 2 bases, and 12 bases separated the two germline ends. CDR1 and CDR2 from the germline V gene are MNHEY and SVGAGI. The DNA for the CDR3 is TGTGCCAGCAGTTTAGAGGCAGGGACCTACGAGCAGTACTTC. This sequence encodes CASSLEAGTYEQYF.

The count of this clone is one. The chain uses TRBV6-4 and TRBJ2-5; D might be TRBD2 (6 bases). The J call is doubtful: the DNA matches TRBJ2-7 better. The CDR3 sequence is 15 residues long. Looked up from germline, CDR1 is MRHNA and CDR2 is SNTAGT. For the CDR3, the DNA is TGTGCCAGCAGTGACTCGAAAGAACTAGCAGGCGAGCAGTACTTC. It translates to CASSDSKELAGEQYF.

The V and J genes are TRBV7-8 and TRBJ1-3, with D possibly being TRBD1 (5 bases). CDR1 and CDR2 from the germline V gene are SGHVS and FQNEAQ. V lost 7 bases, J lost 2 bases, and 12 bases lay in between. The length of the CDR3 is 14 residues. The CDR3 DNA reads as TGTGCCAGCATCCAGGGATTGCCTGGAAACACCATATATTTT. It specifies CASIQGLPGNTIYF.

J is TRBJ1-3 and V is TRBV5-1; D ambiguous. CDR1 SGHRS and CDR2 YFSETQ come from the germline V gene. Trimming left V 0 bases short and J 0 bases short, with 7 bases between. The CDR3 length is 15 residues. The CDR3 coding sequence is TGCGCCAGCAGCTTGGAAGCAGGCTCTGGAAACACCATATATTTT. Its translation is CASSLEAGSGNTIYF.

The sample holds a few counts of this clone. The DNA of the CDR3 is TGTGCCAGTAGTATAGCTCGGGAGGACACTGAAGCTTTCTTT. It translates to CASSIAREDTEAFF. The chain has TRBV19 and TRBJ1-1; no clear D gene. The CDR3 spans 14 residues. From germline, CDR1 is LNHDA and CDR2 SQIVND (reference sequence). Trimming removed 1 base from V and 3 bases from J, with 9 bases in between.

CDR3 in amino acids: CASSLSGEVGNTIYF. DNA of the CDR3: TGCGCCAGCAGCTTGTCCGGGGAAGTCGGAAACACCATATATTTT. The J gene is TRBJ1-3, the V gene TRBV5-1; D remains ambiguous. Trimming shortened V by 1 base and J by 4 bases, and 12 bases separated the two germline ends. CDR1 and CDR2 from the germline V gene are SGHRS and YFSETQ. This CDR3 is 15 amino acids long.

The chain uses TRBV7-6 and TRBJ2-7; the match to TRBD2 covers 9 bases. Losses at the gene ends were 5 bases for V and 1 base for J; bases not matched to a gene: 6. This CDR3 contains 15 residues. CDR1 is SGHVS, CDR2 FNYEAQ, per germline. The CDR3 DNA reads TGTGCCAGCAGCCCGCGACTAGCGGATTCCTACGAGCAGTACTTC. It translates to CASSPRLADSYEQYF.

The rearrangement uses TRBV10-1 and TRBJ2-3, with D tentatively TRBD2 (6 bases). CDR1 is WNHNN and CDR2 is SYGVQD in the germline V gene (reference sequence). V gave up 6 bases and J gave up 3 bases, with 13 bases separating them. This CDR3 contains 14 residues. The chain's CDR3 is CASRGREWTDTQYF. The CDR3 nucleotides are TGCGCCAGCAGGGGCCGGGAGTGGACAGATACGCAGTATTTT.

The CDR3 DNA reads as TGTGCCAGCACTAGCCAAGAGACCCAGTACTTC. Encoded protein: CASTSQETQYF. The genes are TRBV28 and TRBJ2-5; D is undetermined. The CDR3 is made up of 11 amino acids. Trimming took 7 bases from V and 1 from J, leaving 4 bases between them. In germline, CDR1 is MDHEN, CDR2 SYDVKM.

This clone was observed once. The gene calls are TRBV11-2 and TRBJ2-2, with D possibly matching TRBD2 (7 bases). The CDR3 is made up of 17 amino acids. Per germline, CDR1 SGHAT and CDR2 FQNNGV. V lost 5 bases, J lost 2 bases, and 18 bases lay in between. CDR3 amino acids: CASSPGEGTSNTGELFF. CDR3 bases: TGTGCCAGCAGCCCAGGGGAGGGGACATCCAACACCGGGGAGCTGTTTTTT.

The V gene is TRBV5-5, the J gene TRBJ2-7; possibly TRBD2 for D (5 bases). Deletions cut 0 bases from V and 5 bases from J, with 9 bases between. The CDR3 covers 13 residues. Per the germline V gene, CDR1 is SGHKS and CDR2 is YYEKEE (reference sequence). The CDR3: CASSLVLANEQYF. The CDR3, as DNA: TGTGCCAGCAGCTTGGTGCTAGCTAACGAGCAGTACTTC.